The 25 T cell receptor beta chains given below trace back to one sample, sequenced in a study of early stage breast cancer tumors. Sequenced by immunoSEQ multiplex PCR; TCRdb stores in-frame clones only, minus some. The repertoire has 27,000 or so clones, 84% of them found once; the top ten carry over 8.5%. What was sequenced was blood. Receptors originate from a person aged 45-65 years with breast cancer.

The gene calls are TRBV7-2 and TRBJ2-2; unclear D gene. This CDR3 spans 17 amino acids. Germline CDR1 SGHTA, CDR2 FQGNSA. With 2 bases removed from V and 2 bases from J, the gap between germline ends came to 15 bases. CDR3 residues: CASSLYGYGANTGELFF. The CDR3 nucleotides read TGTGCCAGCAGCTTATACGGGTACGGCGCTAACACCGGGGAGCTGTTTTTT.

V is TRBV6-1 and J is TRBJ1-5; D perhaps matches TRBD1 (6 bases). Trimming shortened V by 10 bases and J by 2 bases, and 18 bases separated the two germline ends. The germline V gene has CDR1 MNHNS and CDR2 SASEGT. CDR3 size: 15 residues. In DNA form, the CDR3 reads TGTGCCACCGAGAAGGGGGTAGGAGGCAATCAGCCCCAGCATTTT. This sequence encodes CATEKGVGGNQPQHF.

The genes are TRBV6-5 and TRBJ2-5; 11 bases align to TRBD2. CDR1 and CDR2 (germline): MNHEY, SVGAGI. The CDR3 spans 14 residues. V trimming: 5 bases; J trimming: 5 bases; junction bases outside the gene matches: 4. The CDR3 loop reads CASSVAGGRETQYF. The CDR3 DNA reads TGTGCCAGCAGTGTAGCGGGGGGGCGGGAGACCCAGTACTTC.

The chain employs TRBV5-1 and TRBJ2-3; 16 nucleotides agree with TRBD2. This CDR3 is 18 amino acids long. J gave up 4 bases and V 4 bases, and 9 bases lay outside the gene matches. Germline CDR1 reads SGHRS; CDR2 reads YFSETQ. CDR3 coding DNA: TGCGCCAGCAGCGGAGGGACTAGCGGGGGGGCCATCTCAGATACGCAGTATTTT. It codes for CASSGGTSGGAISDTQYF.

A single count supports this clone. The genes are TRBV14 and TRBJ2-3; 7 bases are shared with TRBD2. Germline CDR1 is SGHDN and CDR2 is FVKESK. V lost 0 bases to trimming and J lost 6 bases; unmatched junction nucleotides: 9. The CDR3 is 16 amino acids. The CDR3 DNA reads TGTGCCAGCAGCCAAGAACCCGGACTAGTCGGGGATACGCAGTATTTT. It is translated as CASSQEPGLVGDTQYF. Full variable domain (remainder filled in from reference TRBV14 and TRBJ2-3): EAGVTQFPSHSVIEKGQTVTLRCDPISGHDNLYWYRRVMGKEIKFLLHFVKESKQDESGMPNNRFLAERTGGTYSTLKVQPAELEDSGVYFCASSQEPGLVGDTQYFGPGTRLTVL.

This clone was seen once. The CDR3: CASSLGGDIQYF. CDR3 nucleotides: TGTGCCAGCAGCTTGGGTGGGGACATTCAGTACTTC. The chain joins TRBV7-2 to TRBJ2-4; no definite D call. The V end was cut by 3 bases, the J end by 8 bases, with 8 bases between. Germline loops: CDR1 SGHTA, CDR2 FQGNSA. The CDR3 consists of 12 residues.

This chain uses TRBV11-1 with TRBJ2-7; tentatively, D is TRBD2 (6 bases). Looked up from germline, CDR1 is SGHAT and CDR2 is FQDESV (reference sequence). The CDR3 has 14 amino acids. Trimming pared 5 bases from V and 0 bases from J, leaving 11 bases between. The CDR3, as DNA: TGTGCCAGCAGCGGCCGTAGCGGCTCCTACGAGCAGTACTTC. Translated: CASSGRSGSYEQYF. Based on the CDR3 plus reference TRBV11-1 and TRBJ2-7, the full variable domain is EAEVAQSPRYKITEKSQAVAFWCDPISGHATLYWYRQILGQGPELLVQFQDESVVDDSQLPKDRFSAERLKGVDSTLKIQPAELGDSAMYLCASSGRSGSYEQYFGPGTRLTVT.

This sequence joins TRBV11-2 and TRBJ2-2; unclear D gene. The CDR3 covers 13 residues. Germline V CDR1 and CDR2: SGHAT, FQNNGV. The germline V and J ends were trimmed by 3 bases and 8 bases, with 10 bases remaining between them. The CDR3 nucleotides are TGTGCCAGCAGCTTGTCCTTTCTAGGGGAGCTGTTTTTT. Translating it yields CASSLSFLGELFF. Complete variable domain (other parts from reference TRBV11-2 and TRBJ2-2): EAGVAQSPRYKIIEKRQSVAFWCNPISGHATLYWYQQILGQGPKLLIQFQNNGVVDDSQLPKDRFSAERLKGVDSTLKIQPAKLEDSAVYLCASSLSFLGELFFGEGSRLTVL.

This clone is a singleton in its sample. The genes are TRBV19 and TRBJ1-1, with D maybe TRBD1 (6 bases). The CDR3 length is 13 residues. Germline V gene sequence: CDR1 LNHDA, CDR2 SQIVND (reference sequence). The V and J ends lost 1 base and 5 bases respectively, with 8 bases between them. In nucleotides, the CDR3 is TGTGCCAGTAGTATAGTCAGGGGAACTGAAGCTTTCTTT. Protein sequence: CASSIVRGTEAFF.

V is TRBV2 and J is TRBJ1-4; TRBD1 might be the D (5 bases). CDR1 SNHLY and CDR2 FYNNEI come from the germline V gene. The CDR3 extends over 13 amino acids. V lost 5 bases to trimming and J lost 5 bases, with 9 bases between them. The CDR3 sequence is CASSLRGNEKLFF. CDR3 DNA: TGTGCCAGCAGTTTAAGGGGAAATGAAAAACTGTTTTTT.

V and J are TRBV7-3 and TRBJ2-6; D is uncertain. The germline V gene encodes CDR1 SGHTA and CDR2 FQGTGA. The CDR3 has 13 residues. Trimming removed 6 bases from V and 3 bases from J, with 6 bases in between. CDR3: CASSFRGANVLTF. The CDR3 DNA reads TGTGCCAGCAGTTTTCGTGGGGCCAACGTCCTGACTTTC. The full variable domain, rest sourced from reference TRBV7-3 and TRBJ2-6, is GAGVSQTPSNKVTEKGKYVELRCDPISGHTALYWYRQSLGQGPEFLIYFQGTGAADDSGLPNDRFFAVRPEGSVSTLKIQRTERGDSAVYLCASSFRGANVLTFGAGSRLTVL.

This clone appeared a single time. The chain carries TRBV19 and TRBJ2-7; 7 bases fit TRBD1. With V trimmed by 5 bases and J by 2 bases, 12 bases remained unmatched. The CDR3 is 16 residues long. Germline V gene data show CDR1 as LNHDA and CDR2 as SQIVND (reference sequence). As DNA, the CDR3 is TGTGCCAGTAGTCTCCACTCCGGGACAGCGGCCTACGAGCAGTACTTC. This codes for CASSLHSGTAAYEQYF.

The genes are TRBV4-2 and TRBJ2-7; TRBD1 matches 7 bases. J gave up 4 bases and V 1 base, and 4 bases lay outside the gene matches. The CDR3 is 14 residues long. Per the germline V gene, CDR1 is LGHNA and CDR2 is YNFKEQ. The CDR3 here is CASSQGQGEYEQYF. The CDR3 bases are TGTGCCAGCAGCCAAGGACAGGGCGAATACGAGCAGTACTTC.

V and J are TRBV27 and TRBJ2-2; D not resolved. V lost 5 bases, J lost 8 bases, and 6 bases lay in between. Germline assignment: CDR1 MNHEY and CDR2 SMNVEV (reference sequence). The CDR3 spans 11 residues. The chain's CDR3 is CASSIGGELFF. CDR3 sequence (DNA): TGTGCCAGCAGTATAGGGGGGGAGCTGTTTTTT.

The V gene is TRBV18, the J gene TRBJ2-1; TRBD2 matches at 10 bases. CDR3 length: 15 amino acids. Per germline, CDR1 KGHSH and CDR2 LQKENI. V trimming: 5 bases; J trimming: 5 bases; junction bases outside the gene matches: 6. The CDR3 sequence is CASSATSGIDNEQFF. The CDR3 DNA reads as TGTGCCAGCTCAGCAACTAGCGGGATCGACAATGAGCAGTTCTTC.

The chain employs TRBV18 and TRBJ2-3, with 9 nucleotides matching TRBD2. Per germline, CDR1 KGHSH and CDR2 LQKENI. This CDR3 region has 15 residues. J gave up 5 bases and V 2 bases, and 5 bases lay outside the gene matches. This CDR3 reads CASSPILAGRDTQYF. The CDR3 DNA sequence: TGTGCCAGCTCACCAATCCTAGCGGGACGAGATACGCAGTATTTT.

The V and J genes are TRBV11-1 and TRBJ2-2; tentatively, D is TRBD1 (6 bases). There are 16 residues in the CDR3. Germline CDR1 is SGHAT and CDR2 is FQDESV (reference sequence). The V gene lost 5 bases and the J gene lost 1 base, with 14 bases spanning the gap. The CDR3 DNA sequence: TGTGCCAGCAGCCAGACAGGACGACAGAACACCGGGGAGCTGTTTTTT. Residues: CASSQTGRQNTGELFF.

The chain carries TRBV5-1 and TRBJ1-5; no reliable D call. The CDR3 extends over 13 amino acids. Trimming shortened V by 4 bases and J by 9 bases, and 14 bases separated the two germline ends. The germline gives CDR1 SGHRS, CDR2 YFSETQ. CDR3 residues: CASSPSGLGPQHF. CDR3 nucleotide sequence: TGCGCCAGCAGCCCGTCGGGCTTGGGGCCCCAGCATTTT.

With regard to this clone: Compared with germline, one end of the junction differs, possibly owing to a read error. The chain carries TRBV7-3 and TRBJ2-3; D gene unclear. This CDR3 contains 15 residues. The germline V gene has CDR1 SGHTA and CDR2 FQGTGA. DNA for the CDR3: TGTGCCAGCAGTTTAAGACTGGGTAGCACAGATACGCAGTATTTT. It codes for CASSLRLGSTDTQYF.

The chain recombines TRBV5-1 with TRBJ2-5; 7 bases align to TRBD2. Germline CDR1 reads SGHRS; CDR2 reads YFSETQ. V lost 4 bases, J lost 1 base, and 7 bases stayed unmatched. The CDR3 runs to 15 residues. CDR3 nucleotide sequence: TGCGCCAGCAGCCGGGCGAGCGGGGTCCAAGAGACCCAGTACTTC. The encoded protein is CASSRASGVQETQYF.

The chain couples TRBV27 to TRBJ2-1; 8 bases map to TRBD1. The CDR3 extends over 16 amino acids. The V and J ends lost 2 bases and 4 bases, in that order; junction bases with no gene match: 7. The V gene's germline CDR1 is MNHEY and CDR2 SMNVEV (reference sequence). CDR3: CASSLGAGQAYNEQFF. CDR3 nucleotide sequence: TGTGCCAGCAGTTTAGGCGCGGGACAGGCTTACAATGAGCAGTTCTTC.

V gene TRBV6-1 combines with J gene TRBJ1-1; a possible D gene is TRBD1 (5 bases). CDR1 MNHNS and CDR2 SASEGT come from the germline V gene. The CDR3 runs to 15 residues. Trimming cost V 1 base and J 2 bases, with 11 bases left between them. The CDR3 reads CASSEVAGTNTEAFF. The CDR3, as DNA: TGTGCCAGCAGTGAAGTGGCAGGGACTAACACTGAAGCTTTCTTT.

The chain links TRBV5-3 to TRBJ2-3, with TRBD1 identical over 9 bases. TRBV5-3 belongs to the ORF category, with a function that is uncertain. There are 18 residues in the CDR3. J was trimmed by 5 bases and V by 0 bases; bases with no gene match: 13. CDR3 sequence: CARSLAPNRGRPQDTQYF. The CDR3 nucleotides read TGTGCCAGAAGCTTGGCCCCCAACAGGGGGCGACCACAAGATACGCAGTATTTT.

The genes are TRBV7-2 and TRBJ2-7; D is uncertain. Germline CDR1 and CDR2: SGHTA and FQGNSA. The CDR3 contains 12 residues. With 2 bases removed from V and 5 bases from J, the gap between germline ends came to 7 bases. The CDR3 DNA reads as TGTGCCAGCAGCTTAAGGGATGACGAGCAGTACTTC. It yields the protein CASSLRDDEQYF. The whole variable domain, remainder taken from reference TRBV7-2 and TRBJ2-7, is GAGVSQSPSNKVTEKGKDVELRCDPISGHTALYWYRQSLGQGLEFLIYFQGNSAPDKSGLPSDRFSAERTGGSVSTLTIQRTQQEDSAVYLCASSLRDDEQYFGPGTRLTVT.

V usage is TRBV15 and J usage is TRBJ2-2; 9 bases match TRBD1. Germline trimming cut 2 bases from V and 6 bases from J; bases unmatched to any gene: 4. The CDR3 loop spans 15 amino acids. Germline V gene data show CDR1 as LNHNV and CDR2 as YYDKDF (reference sequence). CDR3 in amino acids: CATSRRQGDAGELFF. The CDR3 nucleotides are TGTGCCACCAGCAGAAGACAGGGGGATGCCGGGGAGCTGTTTTTT.